Shown below are 9 T cell receptor beta chains from a single sample sequenced in a study of cytomegalovirus exposure and HLA in healthy donors. This PCR relied on a set of 60 Vbeta primers and 13 Jbeta primers. Assay: immunoSEQ multiplex PCR; the TCRdb copy retains only in-frame clones and omits some. The sample has about 170,000 clones, 65% to 90% seen once. Sequencing was done on a sample of PBMCs. These receptors came from a male donor in good health and CMV-seronegative.

The chain recombines TRBV7-2 with TRBJ2-4, with D tentatively TRBD1 (6 bases). Germline V gives CDR1 SGHTA, CDR2 FQGNSA. The CDR3 length is 18 residues. Trimming stripped 7 bases from V and 0 bases from J, with 22 bases between. DNA for the CDR3: TGTGCCAGCACCTTTGGTGGTCGACAGGACCTAGCCAAAAACATTCAGTACTTC. It specifies CASTFGGRQDLAKNIQYF. The full variable domain, rest sourced from reference TRBV7-2 and TRBJ2-4, is GAGVSQSPSNKVTEKGKDVELRCDPISGHTALYWYRQSLGQGLEFLIYFQGNSAPDKSGLPSDRFSAERTGGSVSTLTIQRTQQEDSAVYLCASTFGGRQDLAKNIQYFGAGTRLSVL.

This chain joins TRBV5-1 and TRBJ2-7; no reliable D call. This CDR3 is built from 15 residues. Germline-derived CDR1 and CDR2 are SGHRS and YFSETQ. The ends were cut back, 5 bases at V and 6 bases at J, with 21 bases in the middle. CDR3 amino acids: CASRYTGSQASEQYF. DNA of the CDR3: TGCGCCAGCAGGTATACCGGGTCTCAAGCTTCCGAGCAGTACTTC.

V and J are TRBV5-5 and TRBJ2-5; 9 nucleotides align to TRBD1. This CDR3 is 14 amino acids long. Germline V gene lookup returns CDR1 SGHKS and CDR2 YYEKEE (reference sequence). With V trimmed by 3 bases and J by 4 bases, 4 bases remained unmatched. The CDR3 bases are TGTGCCAGCAGCTGGGGGGACAGGGCAGAGACCCAGTACTTC. Encoded protein: CASSWGDRAETQYF. The full variable domain, rest sourced from reference TRBV5-5 and TRBJ2-5, is DAGVTQSPTHLIKTRGQQVTLRCSPISGHKSVSWYQQVLGQGPQFIFQYYEKEERGRGNFPDRFSARQFPNYSSELNVNALLLGDSALYLCASSWGDRAETQYFGPGTRLLVL.

The rearrangement links TRBV10-1 to TRBJ2-2, with D possibly matching TRBD1 (6 bases). Trimming shortened V by 2 bases and J by 7 bases, and 17 bases separated the two germline ends. Germline CDR1 WNHNN, CDR2 SYGVQD (reference sequence). The CDR3 is 16 residues long. The CDR3 is CASSEPEGDGHGELFF. CDR3 sequence (DNA): TGCGCCAGCAGTGAGCCCGAGGGGGACGGACACGGGGAGCTGTTTTTT.

The V and J genes are TRBV19 and TRBJ1-1; no clear D gene. Germline V gene lookup returns CDR1 LNHDA and CDR2 SQIVND (reference sequence). The CDR3 is made up of 13 amino acids. V lost 3 bases to trimming and J lost 8 bases, with 13 bases between them. In nucleotides, the CDR3 is TGTGCCAGTAGTATCATCGGGATTCGAGAAGCTTTCTTT. This encodes CASSIIGIREAFF.

The chain links TRBV10-3 to TRBJ1-2; D is unresolved. V was cut by 3 bases and J by 8 bases, with 13 bases left in between. In germline, CDR1 is ENHRY, CDR2 SYGVKD. This CDR3 has 13 amino acids. Written as DNA, the CDR3 is TGTGCCATCAGTGACGAGCTCAATTGGGGCTACACCTTC. This encodes CAISDELNWGYTF.

The rearrangement joins TRBV11-2 to TRBJ1-1, with TRBD1 identical over 7 bases. This CDR3 contains 16 residues. CDR1 and CDR2 from the germline V gene are SGHAT and FQNNGV. After removal of 1 base from V and 4 bases from J, the junction contained 9 bases not matched to a gene. CDR3 region: CASSLVGGWGSTEAFF. The CDR3 DNA reads TGTGCCAGCAGCTTAGTAGGGGGCTGGGGGAGCACTGAAGCTTTCTTT.

The V call is TRBV2, the J call TRBJ1-2; TRBD1 matches at 7 bases. The ends lost 6 bases at V and 8 bases at J; junction bases unmatched: 6. Germline assignment: CDR1 SNHLY and CDR2 FYNNEI. There are 12 residues in the CDR3. The DNA for the CDR3 is TGTGCCAGCAGACGACAGGGCTGGGGCTACACCTTC. Its protein product is CASRRQGWGYTF. The full variable domain, completed using reference TRBV2 and TRBJ1-2, is EPEVTQTPSHQVTQMGQEVILRCVPISNHLYFYWYRQILGQKVEFLVSFYNNEISEKSEIFDDQFSVERPDGSNFTLKIRSTKLEDSAMYFCASRRQGWGYTFGSGTRLTVV.

This rearrangement joins TRBV10-1 to TRBJ1-5; TRBD1 matches 7 bases. Germline CDR1 reads WNHNN; CDR2 reads SYGVQD (reference sequence). This CDR3 has 16 amino acids. The ends lost 4 bases at V and 1 base at J; junction bases unmatched: 7. CDR3 amino acids: CASSVYPGQSNQPQHF. The CDR3 DNA reads TGCGCCAGCAGTGTGTATCCGGGACAGAGCAATCAGCCCCAGCATTTT.